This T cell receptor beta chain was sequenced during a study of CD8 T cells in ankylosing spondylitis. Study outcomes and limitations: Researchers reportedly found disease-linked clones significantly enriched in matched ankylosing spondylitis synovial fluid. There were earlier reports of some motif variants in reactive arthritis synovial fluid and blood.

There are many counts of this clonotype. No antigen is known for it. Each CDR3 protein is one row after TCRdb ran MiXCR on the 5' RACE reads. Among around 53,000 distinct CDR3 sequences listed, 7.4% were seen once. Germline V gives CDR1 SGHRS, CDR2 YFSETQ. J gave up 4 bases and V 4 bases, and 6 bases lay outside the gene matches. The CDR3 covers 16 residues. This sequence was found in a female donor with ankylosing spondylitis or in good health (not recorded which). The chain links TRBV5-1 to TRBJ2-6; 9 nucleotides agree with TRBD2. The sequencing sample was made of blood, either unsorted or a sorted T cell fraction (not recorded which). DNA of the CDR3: TGCGCCAGCAGCCCGCTAGCGGGGTCCGGGGCCAACGTCCTGACTTTC. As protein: CASSPLAGSGANVLTF.